The present entry profiles one TCR beta chain with its context. The entry originates in a study of blood T cell repertoires in COVID-19. Sequencing used immunoSEQ multiplex PCR; TCRdb keeps in-frame clones, though not all of them. The sample records about 190,000 clones, about 88% being singletons. The receptor comes from a woman aged 30 to 39 who had recovered from COVID-19. Sequencing was done on a sample of PBMCs or T cells enriched from blood (not recorded which).

In DNA, the CDR3 is TGTGCCAGCAGCTTGCGACAGTATGGCTACACCTTC. Translation gives CASSLRQYGYTF. V is TRBV5-6 and J is TRBJ1-2; D perhaps matches TRBD1 (5 bases). This CDR3 comprises 12 residues. Per germline, CDR1 SGHDT and CDR2 YYEEEE. Trimming stripped 1 base from V and 5 bases from J, with 6 bases between.